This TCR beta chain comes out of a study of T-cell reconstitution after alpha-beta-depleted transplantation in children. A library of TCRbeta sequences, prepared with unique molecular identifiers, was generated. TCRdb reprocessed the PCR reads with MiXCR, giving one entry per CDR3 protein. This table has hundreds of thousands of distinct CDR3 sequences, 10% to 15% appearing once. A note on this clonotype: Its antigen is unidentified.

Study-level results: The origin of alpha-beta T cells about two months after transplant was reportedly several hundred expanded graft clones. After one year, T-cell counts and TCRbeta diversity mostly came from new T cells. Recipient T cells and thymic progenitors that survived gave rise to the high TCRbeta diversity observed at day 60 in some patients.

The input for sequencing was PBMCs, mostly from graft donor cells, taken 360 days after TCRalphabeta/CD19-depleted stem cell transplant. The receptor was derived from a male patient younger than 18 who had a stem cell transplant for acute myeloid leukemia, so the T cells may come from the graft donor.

For the CDR3, the DNA is TGCAGTGCTAGAGTACTACTTCCCTACGAGCAGTACTTC. This encodes CSARVLLPYEQYF. This rearrangement joins TRBV20-1 to TRBJ2-7; D is unclear. There are 13 residues in the CDR3. With 1 base removed from V and 2 bases from J, the gap between germline ends came to 9 bases. Germline V CDR1 and CDR2: DFQATT, SNEGSKA (reference sequence).